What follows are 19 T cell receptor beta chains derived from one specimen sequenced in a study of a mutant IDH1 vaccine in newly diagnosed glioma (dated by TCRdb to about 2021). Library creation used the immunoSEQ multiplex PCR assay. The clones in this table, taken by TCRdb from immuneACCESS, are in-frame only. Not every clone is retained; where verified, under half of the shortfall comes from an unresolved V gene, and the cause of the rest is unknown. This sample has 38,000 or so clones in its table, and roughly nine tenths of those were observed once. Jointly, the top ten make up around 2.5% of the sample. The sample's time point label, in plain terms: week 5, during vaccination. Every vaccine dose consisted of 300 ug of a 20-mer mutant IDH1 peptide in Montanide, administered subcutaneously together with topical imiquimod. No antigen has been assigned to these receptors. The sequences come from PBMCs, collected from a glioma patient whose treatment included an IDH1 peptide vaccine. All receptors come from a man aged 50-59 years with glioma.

This CDR3 is CASRYRGNTGELFF. DNA of the CDR3: TGTGCCAGCAGATACAGGGGTAACACCGGGGAGCTGTTTTTT. V and J are TRBV27 and TRBJ2-2; 7 positions agree with TRBD1. Germline CDR1 is MNHEY and CDR2 is SMNVEV (reference sequence). The CDR3 runs 14 residues. The V gene end was trimmed by 6 bases and the J gene end by 2 bases; junction bases not matched to a gene: 3.

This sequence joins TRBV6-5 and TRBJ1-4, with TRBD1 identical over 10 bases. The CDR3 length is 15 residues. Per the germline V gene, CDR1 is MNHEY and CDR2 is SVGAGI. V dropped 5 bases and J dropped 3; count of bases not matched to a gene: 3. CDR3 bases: TGTGCCAGCAGTCGACAGGGGGCACCTAATGAAAAACTGTTTTTT. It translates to CASSRQGAPNEKLFF.

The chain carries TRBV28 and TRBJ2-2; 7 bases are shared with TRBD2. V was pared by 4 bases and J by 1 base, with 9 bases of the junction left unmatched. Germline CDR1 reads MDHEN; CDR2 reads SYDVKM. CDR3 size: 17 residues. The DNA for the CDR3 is TGTGCCAGCAGTTCTTCCGCCTTAGCGGGGAACACCGGGGAGCTGTTTTTT. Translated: CASSSSALAGNTGELFF.

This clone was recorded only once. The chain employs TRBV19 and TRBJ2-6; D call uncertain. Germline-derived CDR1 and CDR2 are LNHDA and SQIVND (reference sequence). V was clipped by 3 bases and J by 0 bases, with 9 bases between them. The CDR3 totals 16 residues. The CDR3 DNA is TGTGCCAGTAGTATTCCACGGGTCTCTGGGGCCAACGTCCTGACTTTC. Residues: CASSIPRVSGANVLTF. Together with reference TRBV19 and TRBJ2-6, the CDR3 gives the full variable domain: DGGITQSPKYLFRKEGQNVTLSCEQNLNHDAMYWYRQDPGQGLRLIYYSQIVNDFQKGDIAEGYSVSREKKESFPLTVTSAQKNPTAFYLCASSIPRVSGANVLTFGAGSRLTVL.

This CDR3 is CASSPLKSYEQYF. The CDR3 DNA reads as TGTGCCAGCTCACCACTGAAGTCCTACGAGCAGTACTTC. This sequence joins TRBV18 and TRBJ2-7, with D unresolved. V was shortened by 1 base and J by 1 base, with 5 bases between the two germline ends. The CDR3 covers 13 residues. Per the germline V gene, CDR1 is KGHSH and CDR2 is LQKENI.

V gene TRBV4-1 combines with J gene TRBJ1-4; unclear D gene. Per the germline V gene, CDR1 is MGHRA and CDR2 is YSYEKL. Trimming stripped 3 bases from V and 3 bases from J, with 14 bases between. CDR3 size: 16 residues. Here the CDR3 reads CASSQGSIAPNEKLFF. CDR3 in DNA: TGCGCCAGCAGCCAGGGTTCAATTGCACCTAATGAAAAACTGTTTTTT.

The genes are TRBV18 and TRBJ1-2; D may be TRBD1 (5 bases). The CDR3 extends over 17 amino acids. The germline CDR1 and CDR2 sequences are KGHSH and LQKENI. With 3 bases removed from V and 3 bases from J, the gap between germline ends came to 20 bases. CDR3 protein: CASSPSRDDGLHYGYTF. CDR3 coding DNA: TGTGCCAGCTCACCCTCCCGGGACGACGGACTCCACTATGGCTACACCTTC.

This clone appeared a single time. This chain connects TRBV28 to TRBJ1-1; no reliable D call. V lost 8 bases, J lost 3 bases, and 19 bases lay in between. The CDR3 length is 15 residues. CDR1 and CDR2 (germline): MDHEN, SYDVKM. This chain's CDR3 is CASLLSGGPDTEAFF. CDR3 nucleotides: TGTGCCAGCCTTTTATCTGGCGGGCCTGACACTGAAGCTTTCTTT.

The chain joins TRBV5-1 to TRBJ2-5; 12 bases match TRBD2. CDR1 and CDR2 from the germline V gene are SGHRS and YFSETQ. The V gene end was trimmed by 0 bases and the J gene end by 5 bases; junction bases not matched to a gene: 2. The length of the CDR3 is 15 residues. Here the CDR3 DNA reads TGCGCCAGCAGCTTGGAGGGGACTAGCGGGGAGACCCAGTACTTC. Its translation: CASSLEGTSGETQYF.

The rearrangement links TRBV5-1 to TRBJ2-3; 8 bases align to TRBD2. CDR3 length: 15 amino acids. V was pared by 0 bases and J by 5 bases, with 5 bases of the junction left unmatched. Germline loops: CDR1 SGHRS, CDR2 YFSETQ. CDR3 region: CASSLAPTSGDTQYF. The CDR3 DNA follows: TGCGCCAGCAGCTTGGCCCCAACTAGCGGAGATACGCAGTATTTT.

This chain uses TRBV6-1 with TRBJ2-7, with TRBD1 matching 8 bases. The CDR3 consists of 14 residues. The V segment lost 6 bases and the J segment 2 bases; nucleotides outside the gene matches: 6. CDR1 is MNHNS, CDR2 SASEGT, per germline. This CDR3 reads CASSVWDRTYEQYF. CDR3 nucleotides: TGTGCCAGCAGCGTATGGGACAGGACCTACGAGCAGTACTTC.

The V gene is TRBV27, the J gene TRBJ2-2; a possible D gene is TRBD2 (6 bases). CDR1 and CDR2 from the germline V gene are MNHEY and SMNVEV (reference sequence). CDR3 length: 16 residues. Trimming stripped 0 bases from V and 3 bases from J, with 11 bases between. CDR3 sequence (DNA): TGTGCCAGCAGTTTATCTACCGGGGGTTACACCGGGGAGCTGTTTTTT. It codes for CASSLSTGGYTGELFF.

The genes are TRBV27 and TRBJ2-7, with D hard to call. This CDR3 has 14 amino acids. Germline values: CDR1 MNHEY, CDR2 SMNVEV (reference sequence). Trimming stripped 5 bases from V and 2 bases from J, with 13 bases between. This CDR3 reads CASSPRVETYEQYF. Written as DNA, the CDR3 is TGTGCCAGCAGTCCCCGGGTGGAGACCTACGAGCAGTACTTC.

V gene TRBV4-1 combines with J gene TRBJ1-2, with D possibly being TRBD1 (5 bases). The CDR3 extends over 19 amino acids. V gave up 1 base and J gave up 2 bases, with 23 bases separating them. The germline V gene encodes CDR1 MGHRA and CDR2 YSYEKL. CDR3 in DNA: TGCGCCAGCAGCCAAGGGCCTCTACCTCAGGGTAGGGCGAACTATGGCTACACCTTC. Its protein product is CASSQGPLPQGRANYGYTF.

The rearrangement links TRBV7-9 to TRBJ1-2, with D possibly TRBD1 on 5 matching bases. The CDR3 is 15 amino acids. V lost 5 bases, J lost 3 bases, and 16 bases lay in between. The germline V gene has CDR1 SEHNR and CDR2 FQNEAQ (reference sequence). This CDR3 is CASSLGTVRDYGYTF. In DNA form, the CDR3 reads TGTGCCAGCAGCCTAGGGACGGTACGTGACTATGGCTACACCTTC.

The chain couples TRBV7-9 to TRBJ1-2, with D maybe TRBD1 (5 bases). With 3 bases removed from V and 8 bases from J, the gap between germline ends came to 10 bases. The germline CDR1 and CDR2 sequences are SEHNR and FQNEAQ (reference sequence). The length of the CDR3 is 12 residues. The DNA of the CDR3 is TGTGCCAGCAGCTTGGGGCTGAACGGCTACACCTTC. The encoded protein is CASSLGLNGYTF.

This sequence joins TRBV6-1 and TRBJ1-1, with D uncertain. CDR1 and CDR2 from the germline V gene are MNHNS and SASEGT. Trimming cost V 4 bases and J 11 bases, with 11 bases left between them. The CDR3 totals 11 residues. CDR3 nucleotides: TGTGCCAGCAGTGGACCTTGGTCGGCTTTCTTT. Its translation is CASSGPWSAFF.

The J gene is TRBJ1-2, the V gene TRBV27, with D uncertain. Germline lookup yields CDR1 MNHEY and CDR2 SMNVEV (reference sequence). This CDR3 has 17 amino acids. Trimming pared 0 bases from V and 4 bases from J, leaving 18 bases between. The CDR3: CASSLSPQKIAFYGYTF. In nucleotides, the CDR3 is TGTGCCAGCAGTTTATCCCCCCAGAAAATAGCCTTCTATGGCTACACCTTC.

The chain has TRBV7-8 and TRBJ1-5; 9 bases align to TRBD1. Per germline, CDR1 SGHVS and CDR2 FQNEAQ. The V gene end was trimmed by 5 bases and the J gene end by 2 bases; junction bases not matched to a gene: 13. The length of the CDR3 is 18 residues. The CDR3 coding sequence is TGTGCCAGCAGCCTGGGGAGAACAGGGGGCCGGGGCAATCAGCCCCAGCATTTT. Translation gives CASSLGRTGGRGNQPQHF.